What follows are 17 T cell receptor beta chains derived from one specimen sequenced in a study of T cell clonotyping in hematopoietic cell transplantation. Clones were sequenced by immunoSEQ multiplex PCR, and TCRdb holds only the in-frame ones, with some missing. The table lists 40,000 to 45,000 clones, roughly 92% of them singletons. The material sequenced was peripheral blood mononuclear cells. The source of these receptors is a woman in her fifties or sixties in good health. Some clones in this sample may be carry-over from other donors' samples.

This chain joins TRBV12-5 and TRBJ1-2, with 9 bases fitting TRBD1. CDR1 and CDR2 (germline): LGHNT, FRNRAP. This CDR3 comprises 13 residues. V was pared by 5 bases and J by 5 bases, with 3 bases of the junction left unmatched. The CDR3 protein is CASGLGTGYGYTF. The CDR3 DNA reads TGTGCTAGTGGTCTAGGGACAGGGTATGGCTACACCTTC.

V and J are TRBV20-1 and TRBJ2-7; no firm D call. The CDR3 spans 11 residues. Germline V CDR1 and CDR2: DFQATT, SNEGSKA (reference sequence). V lost 6 bases and J 4 bases, leaving 10 bases between the germline ends. CDR3: CSAAWLYEQYF. In DNA form, the CDR3 reads TGCAGTGCAGCCTGGCTTTACGAGCAGTACTTC.

V usage is TRBV4-1 and J usage is TRBJ2-3, with 9 bases identical to TRBD1. Germline CDR1 and CDR2: MGHRA and YSYEKL. V gave up 2 bases and J gave up 5 bases; unmatched junction bases: 2. The CDR3 runs to 14 residues. The CDR3 sequence: CASSQTGGRDTQYF. CDR3 nucleotides: TGCGCCAGCAGCCAAACAGGGGGCAGAGATACGCAGTATTTT.

The chain joins TRBV11-3 to TRBJ2-3, with 10 bases matching TRBD1. The V segment lost 5 bases and the J segment 2 bases; nucleotides outside the gene matches: 7. Germline loops: CDR1 SGHNT, CDR2 YENEEA. The CDR3 length is 16 residues. The CDR3 DNA reads as TGTGCCAGCAGCACCTCAGGGACAGGGGCCACAGATACGCAGTATTTT. Its translation: CASSTSGTGATDTQYF.

The chain links TRBV9 to TRBJ2-5; TRBD1 is a possible D gene (5 bases). CDR1 and CDR2 (germline): SGDLS, YYNGEE. V lost 3 bases and J 13 bases, leaving 19 bases between the germline ends. This CDR3 is built from 13 residues. This CDR3 is CASSANLRQTLYF. CDR3 sequence (DNA): TGTGCCAGCAGCGCCAACCTCCGACAGACCTTGTACTTC.

The V gene is TRBV7-6, the J gene TRBJ2-2; D perhaps matches TRBD2 (5 bases). The CDR3 runs 16 residues. V shed 2 bases and J shed 5 bases, with 15 bases lying between them. The germline gives CDR1 SGHVS, CDR2 FNYEAQ. The CDR3 loop reads CASSLFRVGVTGELFF. The CDR3 nucleotides are TGTGCCAGCAGCTTATTCCGAGTCGGGGTAACCGGGGAGCTGTTTTTT.

This chain links TRBV28 with TRBJ2-6; 7 positions match TRBD1. The CDR3 is made up of 17 amino acids. Germline V gene data show CDR1 as MDHEN and CDR2 as SYDVKM. V was pared by 1 base and J by 0 bases, with 3 bases of the junction left unmatched. The CDR3 here is CASSLSGQSSGANVLTF. CDR3 in DNA: TGTGCCAGCAGTTTATCGGGACAGAGCTCTGGGGCCAACGTCCTGACTTTC. Together with reference TRBV28 and TRBJ2-6, the CDR3 gives the full variable domain: DVKVTQSSRYLVKRTGEKVFLECVQDMDHENMFWYRQDPGLGLRLIYFSYDVKMKEKGDIPEGYSVSREKKERFSLILESASTNQTSMYLCASSLSGQSSGANVLTFGAGSRLTVL.

This chain joins TRBV4-3 and TRBJ1-2, with TRBD1 as a possible D gene (5 bases). This CDR3 comprises 15 residues. Trimming cost V 3 bases and J 8 bases, with 19 bases left between them. Germline CDR1 reads LGHNA; CDR2 reads YSLEER. CDR3 sequence (DNA): TGCGCCAGCAGCCAGACCCATGTTGGGGGTTGGGGCTACACCTTC. Amino acids: CASSQTHVGGWGYTF.

The rearrangement joins TRBV20-1 to TRBJ1-5; D is undetermined. The CDR3 consists of 11 residues. Germline loops: CDR1 DFQATT, CDR2 SNEGSKA (reference sequence). The germline V and J ends were trimmed by 5 bases and 4 bases, with 6 bases remaining between them. CDR3 sequence (DNA): TGCAGTGCTGGCCCGAATCAGCCCCAGCATTTT. Its protein product is CSAGPNQPQHF.

The rearrangement links TRBV27 to TRBJ1-6, with D uncertain. The CDR3 contains 13 residues. V was pared by 2 bases and J by 14 bases, with 13 bases between. CDR1 and CDR2 from the germline V gene are MNHEY and SMNVEV (reference sequence). The CDR3 DNA reads as TGTGCCAGCAGTTTAAGTTTGGGAGAAACCCTCCACTTT. It codes for CASSLSLGETLHF.

This clone was picked up one time. This chain links TRBV7-2 with TRBJ1-2, with a weak D call TRBD1 (6 bases). The V end lost 1 base, the J end lost 2 bases, and 11 bases lay between the germline ends. Germline V gives CDR1 SGHTA, CDR2 FQGNSA. The CDR3 runs 15 residues. CDR3 residues: CASSLGGGANYGYTF. CDR3 DNA: TGTGCCAGCAGCTTAGGAGGGGGGGCCAACTATGGCTACACCTTC.

The CDR3 DNA reads as TGCGCCAGCAGCCAAGAGGTAGTTACGGCCGGGGAGCTGTTTTTT. Protein: CASSQEVVTAGELFF. The chain links TRBV4-3 to TRBJ2-2; D ambiguous. Germline V CDR1 and CDR2: LGHNA, YSLEER. V was clipped by 0 bases and J by 6 bases, with 11 bases between them. This CDR3 has 15 residues.

The V and J genes are TRBV19 and TRBJ2-1, with 10 bases fitting TRBD2. Trimming took 7 bases from V and 4 from J; bases not matched to a gene: 7. This CDR3 comprises 15 residues. The germline V gene encodes CDR1 LNHDA and CDR2 SQIVND (reference sequence). CDR3 protein: CASTHSGGLYNEQFF. The CDR3 nucleotides are TGTGCCAGTACACATAGCGGGGGGTTATACAATGAGCAGTTCTTC.

This chain links TRBV6-6 with TRBJ1-3; tentatively, D is TRBD1 (5 bases). Germline CDR1 and CDR2: MNHNY and SVGAGI (reference sequence). With 6 bases removed from V and 0 bases from J, the gap between germline ends came to 12 bases. CDR3 size: 15 residues. This chain's CDR3 is CASSLDRSSGNTIYF. The CDR3 nucleotides read TGTGCCAGCAGCCTCGACAGATCCTCTGGAAACACCATATATTTT.

The chain employs TRBV5-1 and TRBJ2-7; tentatively, D is TRBD1 (5 bases). Trimming pared 6 bases from V and 1 base from J, leaving 11 bases between. CDR3 length equals 13 residues. Germline CDR1 and CDR2: SGHRS and YFSETQ. DNA of the CDR3: TGCGCCAGCAAGGTGGCAGGGTCCTACGAGCAGTACTTC. This gives the protein CASKVAGSYEQYF.

V is TRBV19 and J is TRBJ2-5; no clear D. CDR1 LNHDA and CDR2 SQIVND come from the germline V gene (reference sequence). V gave up 5 bases and J gave up 9 bases, with 10 bases separating them. The CDR3 contains 11 residues. The CDR3 DNA reads as TGTGCCAGTAGTTGGGTTAGGGCCCAGTACTTC. Its translation: CASSWVRAQYF.

The rearrangement links TRBV4-1 to TRBJ1-5; the match to TRBD1 covers 7 bases. The CDR3 is 14 residues long. V was pared by 1 base and J by 7 bases, with 4 bases of the junction left unmatched. The V gene's germline CDR1 is MGHRA and CDR2 YSYEKL. The CDR3 is CASSQGQGWQPQHF. CDR3 DNA: TGCGCCAGCAGCCAAGGACAGGGTTGGCAGCCCCAGCATTTT.